What follows is one TCR beta chain and its context. Antigen: not known. PCR involved 60 Vbeta and 13 Jbeta primers. Assay: immunoSEQ multiplex PCR; the TCRdb copy retains only in-frame clones and omits some. The repertoire includes around 67,000 clones, around 79% of them detected once, and 7% to 9.5% sits in the top ten. These data come from a study of cytomegalovirus exposure and HLA in healthy donors. Study-level information: An early release of data contained 70 million to 95 million unique TCRs, which came from HLA-typed donors.

Findings and caveats of the study: An observed cluster of highly shared sequence variants was recorded as a likely sequencing artifact. Overall, around 150 TCR beta chains were annotated as cytomegalovirus-associated.

The CDR3 has 18 amino acids. V was trimmed by 0 bases and J by 3 bases, leaving 20 bases between them. This clonotype was obtained from a woman aged 30 to 39 in good health and CMV-seropositive. Source material: PBMCs. This chain connects TRBV23-1 to TRBJ2-5; D is uncertain. TRBV23-1 is filed as an ORF, its function uncertain. In nucleotides, the CDR3 is TGCGCCAGCAGTCAATCGGTACCCGACACGGTTGAAAAAGAGACCCAGTACTTC. Its protein product is CASSQSVPDTVEKETQYF.